This entry describes one T cell receptor (beta chain). TCRdb reanalyzed the 5' RACE reads and collapses them to one entry per CDR3 protein, without DNA. The table lists hundreds of thousands of distinct CDR3 sequences. The sample belongs to a study of T cells expressing NK-cell markers. The CDR3 is 17 amino acids. CDR1 and CDR2 from the germline V gene are SGHKS and YYEKEE (reference sequence). The rearrangement uses TRBV5-5 and TRBJ2-3; the TCRdb call, TRBD1, lacks DNA for checking. The sequenced material came from blood T cells: a sorted CD56 or NKG2C T cell subset, CD4+ or CD8+ T cells, or bulk PBMC T cells (not recorded which). The sequence was obtained from a man between 18 and 29 years old in good health. CDR3 sequence reads: CASSLTNNRAWTDTQYF.